The 15 T cell receptor beta chains listed next were all sequenced from one sample in a study of spatial heterogeneity in lung cancer (dated by TCRdb to between 2017 and 2020). The library was prepared using 5' RACE. The data were produced on a NextSeq 500. TCRdb handled the public reads itself, with Q25 trimming in fastp and clone calling in MiXCR, and kept productive beta chains. Rows with a matching CDR3 protein are joined into one entry that keeps the most common DNA and genes. This sample has just over 14,000 distinct CDR3 sequences in its table, and approximately 11% of those were observed once. 30% to 35% of the sample is held by the ten biggest clonotypes. The time point label on this specimen signifies: sample taken at primary tumor resection. TCR sequencing used whole RNA extracted from tumor and nontumor lung tissue, or from cryopreserved PBMC samples, without cell sorting. Sequenced here: PBMCs, sampled at surgery. The receptors derive from a female donor with early-stage non-small cell lung cancer.

The CDR3 coding sequence is TGCAGTGCTGGCGCGGGAGGCGAGCAGTACTTC. Amino acid sequence: CSAGAGGEQYF. The rearrangement uses TRBV20-1 and TRBJ2-7, with 8 bases lining up with TRBD2. The V segment lost 5 bases and the J segment 6 bases; nucleotides outside the gene matches: 3. The germline V gene has CDR1 DFQATT and CDR2 SNEGSKA (reference sequence). The CDR3 contains 11 residues.

The sample holds many counts of this clonotype. J is TRBJ2-1 and V is TRBV6-4; weak D call: TRBD2 (6 bases). From germline, CDR1 is MRHNA and CDR2 SNTAGT. Trimming stripped 5 bases from V and 7 bases from J, with 12 bases between. The CDR3 has 13 residues. The CDR3 nucleotides read TGTGCCAGCAGTTCACTAGCAACGAATGAGCAGTTCTTC. This encodes CASSSLATNEQFF.

A few counts support this clonotype. V is TRBV11-2 and J is TRBJ1-2; 10 bases fit TRBD1. With V trimmed by 5 bases and J by 2 bases, 20 bases remained unmatched. The CDR3 sequence is 20 residues long. Germline CDR1 and CDR2: SGHAT and FQNNGV. CDR3 protein: CASSPSGPRDRGDMNYGYTF. In DNA, the CDR3 is TGTGCCAGCAGCCCTAGCGGGCCCCGGGACAGGGGAGATATGAACTATGGCTACACCTTC.

This clonotype was detected many times. This chain joins TRBV28 and TRBJ2-7; D possibly corresponds to TRBD1 (6 bases). From germline, CDR1 is MDHEN and CDR2 SYDVKM. The CDR3 has 15 amino acids. Trimming stripped 2 bases from V and 0 bases from J, with 11 bases between. CDR3 DNA: TGTGCCAGCAGTTTAATACAGGGTACCTCCTACGAGCAGTACTTC. It yields the protein CASSLIQGTSYEQYF. Using reference TRBV28 and TRBJ2-7 for the parts outside the CDR3, the full variable domain is DVKVTQSSRYLVKRTGEKVFLECVQDMDHENMFWYRQDPGLGLRLIYFSYDVKMKEKGDIPEGYSVSREKKERFSLILESASTNQTSMYLCASSLIQGTSYEQYFGPGTRLTVT.

The sample holds many counts of this clonotype. The chain combines TRBV7-9 with TRBJ1-1; 11 bases match TRBD1. This CDR3 is 15 amino acids long. Per the germline V gene, CDR1 is SEHNR and CDR2 is FQNEAQ (reference sequence). J gave up 5 bases and V 4 bases, and 6 bases lay outside the gene matches. The CDR3 sequence: CASSSHGQGATEAFF. The CDR3 DNA is TGTGCCAGCAGCTCACACGGACAGGGGGCAACTGAAGCTTTCTTT.

By share of the sample, this clonotype is medium-sized. This rearrangement joins TRBV5-1 to TRBJ1-1; TRBD1 matches 10 bases. J was trimmed by 4 bases and V by 4 bases; bases with no gene match: 10. The CDR3 sequence is 16 residues long. The germline V gene encodes CDR1 SGHRS and CDR2 YFSETQ. CDR3 in DNA: TGCGCCAGCAGCCCCCTAACGGGACAGGGGCCCACTGAAGCTTTCTTT. As protein: CASSPLTGQGPTEAFF.

This clonotype was seen repeatedly, ten times or more. The chain has TRBV6-1 and TRBJ2-6; possibly TRBD1 or TRBD2 for D (5 bases each). The CDR3 length is 15 residues. V lost 6 bases to trimming and J lost 4 bases, with 13 bases between them. Germline CDR1 is MNHNS and CDR2 is SASEGT. The CDR3: CASSVGAAGANVLTF. CDR3 nucleotides: TGTGCCAGCAGCGTCGGGGCTGCAGGGGCCAACGTCCTGACTTTC.

This clonotype has a count of ten or more. The chain combines TRBV24-1 with TRBJ2-2; TRBD1 matches 12 bases. CDR3 length equals 17 residues. After removal of 4 bases from V and 5 bases from J, the junction contained 7 bases not matched to a gene. Germline V gene lookup returns CDR1 KGHDR and CDR2 SFDVKD. CDR3 in DNA: TGTGCCACCAGTGACACGGGACAGGGGGCATGGACCGGGGAGCTGTTTTTT. This gives the protein CATSDTGQGAWTGELFF.

This clonotype is classed as medium-sized (0.01 to 0.1%). V usage is TRBV5-1 and J usage is TRBJ2-3; possible D gene TRBD1, 5 bases. V gave up 3 bases and J gave up 1 base, with 18 bases separating them. The germline gives CDR1 SGHRS, CDR2 YFSETQ. This CDR3 has 17 amino acids. CDR3 sequence reads: CASSWSGPHPGTDTQYF. The DNA for the CDR3 is TGCGCCAGCAGCTGGTCAGGGCCCCACCCGGGCACAGATACGCAGTATTTT.

This clonotype appeared many times. This CDR3 is CASSQAKAGLILGEQYF. In nucleotides, the CDR3 is TGCGCCAGCAGCCAAGCGAAAGCCGGGCTGATATTGGGAGAGCAGTACTTC. The genes are TRBV4-1 and TRBJ2-7; no firm D call. CDR3 size: 17 residues. V lost 1 base to trimming and J lost 7 bases, with 23 bases between them. Germline-derived CDR1 and CDR2 are MGHRA and YSYEKL.

This sequence joins TRBV12-3 or TRBV12-4 and TRBJ2-1; 9 bases are shared with TRBD1. V shed 5 bases and J 12 bases; nucleotides not matched to a gene: 14. This CDR3 comprises 15 residues. CDR3 DNA: TGTGCCAGCAGTGCCCCAGGGTGGGGACAGGGTCGGCAGTTCTTC. Encoded protein: CASSAPGWGQGRQFF.

This clonotype has at least ten counts. The rearrangement uses TRBV20-1 and TRBJ2-1, with D tentatively TRBD2 (5 bases). V lost 0 bases and J lost 3, with 12 bases in between. The CDR3 sequence is 15 residues long. Germline values: CDR1 DFQATT, CDR2 SNEGSKA (reference sequence). This chain's CDR3 is CSAREASLIYNEQFF. In nucleotides, the CDR3 is TGCAGTGCTAGAGAAGCTAGCCTCATCTACAATGAGCAGTTCTTC.

Only a few counts were recorded for this clonotype. The J gene is TRBJ1-5, the V gene TRBV5-1, with TRBD1 as a possible D gene (6 bases). Trimming left V 6 bases short and J 2 bases short, with 21 bases between. There are 17 residues in the CDR3. Germline lookup yields CDR1 SGHRS and CDR2 YFSETQ. CDR3 sequence reads: CASTACRQVYCNQPQHF. In DNA form, the CDR3 reads TGCGCCAGCACCGCTTGTCGACAGGTTTATTGCAATCAGCCCCAGCATTTT. Drawing the rest from reference TRBV5-1 and TRBJ1-5, the complete variable domain is KAGVTQTPRYLIKTRGQQVTLSCSPISGHRSVSWYQQTPGQGLQFLFEYFSETQRNKGNFPGRFSGRQFSNSRSEMNVSTLELGDSALYLCASTACRQVYCNQPQHFGDGTRLSIL.

In this sample, this clonotype turned up many times. The chain carries TRBV7-9 and TRBJ2-1, with D possibly being TRBD1 or TRBD2 (5 bases each). Germline CDR1 and CDR2: SEHNR and FQNEAQ (reference sequence). The CDR3 length is 15 residues. V lost 5 bases to trimming and J lost 8 bases, with 19 bases between them. The CDR3 protein is CASSLGETQQDEQFF. Written as DNA, the CDR3 is TGTGCCAGCAGCCTAGGGGAGACCCAACAAGATGAGCAGTTCTTC. The full variable domain, with the rest looked up from reference TRBV7-9 and TRBJ2-1, is DTGVSQNPRHKITKRGQNVTFRCDPISEHNRLYWYRQTLGQGPEFLTYFQNEAQLEKSRLLSDRFSAERPKGSFSTLEIQRTEQGDSAMYLCASSLGETQQDEQFFGPGTRLTVL.

Many counts were recorded for this clonotype. V and J are TRBV9 and TRBJ2-5; 10 bases are shared with TRBD2. This CDR3 has 16 amino acids. Germline V lookup: CDR1 SGDLS, CDR2 YYNGEE. Trimming at V came to 3 bases and at J to 2 bases, leaving 7 bases not matched to a gene. DNA for the CDR3: TGTGCCAGCAGCGCCCCGGGACTAGCGAGACAAGAGACCCAGTACTTC. This encodes CASSAPGLARQETQYF.